Following are 12 T cell receptor beta chains from one sample sequenced in a study of blood T cell repertoires in COVID-19. Clones were read by immunoSEQ multiplex PCR, and TCRdb kept only the in-frame ones, dropping some. The repertoire holds around 120,000 clones, with about 79% as singletons. Sequenced sample: peripheral blood. Receptors were obtained from a man between 65 and 79 years old with acute or convalescent COVID-19.

This chain joins TRBV28 and TRBJ2-7; 7 bases align to TRBD1. The germline V gene has CDR1 MDHEN and CDR2 SYDVKM. This CDR3 has 12 residues. J lost 2 bases, V lost 10 bases, and 5 bases had no gene match. The CDR3 sequence is CATRDRPYEQYF. The CDR3 nucleotides read TGTGCCACCCGGGACAGACCCTACGAGCAGTACTTC.

This chain links TRBV5-5 with TRBJ1-4; no firm D call. Looked up from germline, CDR1 is SGHKS and CDR2 is YYEKEE (reference sequence). This CDR3 has 13 residues. The V and J ends lost 0 bases and 8 bases respectively, with 8 bases between them. In DNA, the CDR3 is TGTGCCAGCAGCTTGGGTTACGGGGAAAAACTGTTTTTT. This sequence encodes CASSLGYGEKLFF.

The CDR3 DNA is TGTGCCAGCAGCGTAGGGGCTCAAAACACCATATATTTT. Its protein is CASSVGAQNTIYF. The chain has TRBV9 and TRBJ1-3; no firm D call. The CDR3 consists of 13 residues. Germline V CDR1 and CDR2: SGDLS, YYNGEE. The ends were cut back, 0 bases at V and 6 bases at J, with 7 bases in the middle. The full variable domain, in which reference TRBV9 and TRBJ1-3 provide the parts outside the CDR3, is DSGVTQTPKHLITATGQRVTLRCSPRSGDLSVYWYQQSLDQGLQFLIQYYNGEERAKGNILERFSAQQFPDLHSELNLSSLELGDSALYFCASSVGAQNTIYFGEGSWLTVV.

The chain uses TRBV7-9 and TRBJ1-1; TRBD1 is a possible D gene (5 bases). Trimming took off 9 bases at V and 5 bases at J, with 22 bases between the two ends. Germline V CDR1 and CDR2: SEHNR, FQNEAQ (reference sequence). The CDR3 contains 15 residues. The CDR3 sequence: CASSAGGGGRTEAFF. The CDR3 DNA reads TGTGCCAGTTCGGCCGGGGGAGGCGGACGGACTGAAGCTTTCTTT. Full variable domain (missing parts from reference TRBV7-9 and TRBJ1-1): DTGVSQNPRHKITKRGQNVTFRCDPISEHNRLYWYRQTLGQGPEFLTYFQNEAQLEKSRLLSDRFSAERPKGSFSTLEIQRTEQGDSAMYLCASSAGGGGRTEAFFGQGTRLTVV.

This clone has just a few counts. J is TRBJ2-7 and V is TRBV7-2; the match to TRBD1 covers 8 bases. The CDR3 has 14 residues. In germline, CDR1 is SGHTA, CDR2 FQGNSA. V shed 3 bases, J shed 3 bases, and the junction held 4 bases outside the gene matches. In nucleotides, the CDR3 is TGTGCCAGCAGCTTCCCTGGACAGGGCTACGAGCAGTACTTC. It is translated as CASSFPGQGYEQYF.

The rearrangement joins TRBV10-3 to TRBJ2-7; 9 bases match TRBD1. The germline CDR1 and CDR2 sequences are ENHRY and SYGVKD. Trimming cost V 5 bases and J 5 bases; bases outside gene matches: 10. This CDR3 spans 15 amino acids. CDR3: CAISTAGTGTDEQYF. CDR3 coding DNA: TGTGCCATCAGTACCGCCGGGACAGGGACTGACGAGCAGTACTTC.

This clone has only a few counts. The chain joins TRBV5-6 to TRBJ2-3, with TRBD2 identical over 9 bases. Trimming at V came to 1 base and at J to 3 bases, leaving 3 bases not matched to a gene. Per the germline V gene, CDR1 is SGHDT and CDR2 is YYEEEE. CDR3 length: 15 amino acids. CDR3 sequence: CASSLYLAGTDTQYF. CDR3 DNA sequence: TGTGCCAGCAGCTTGTACCTAGCGGGGACAGATACGCAGTATTTT.

The genes are TRBV29-1 and TRBJ2-1; 12 nucleotides match TRBD2. Germline V CDR1 and CDR2: SQVTM, ANQGSEA. The CDR3 sequence is 16 residues long. Germline trimming cut 4 bases from V and 3 bases from J; bases unmatched to any gene: 7. As DNA, the CDR3 is TGCAGCGTTGCCCCTCTAGCGGGGGGGGTCTACAATGAGCAGTTCTTC. Encoded protein: CSVAPLAGGVYNEQFF.

The chain recombines TRBV12-5 with TRBJ2-1; possibly TRBD1 for D (6 bases). Germline CDR1 LGHNT, CDR2 FRNRAP. This CDR3 spans 18 amino acids. V was pared by 3 bases and J by 2 bases, with 20 bases between. This chain's CDR3 is CASGFPPGTGTPYNEQFF. Here the CDR3 DNA reads TGTGCTAGTGGTTTTCCCCCCGGTACAGGGACCCCCTACAATGAGCAGTTCTTC.

This sequence joins TRBV5-1 and TRBJ2-1, with 11 bases matching TRBD2. The J segment lost 4 bases and the V segment lost 2 bases, leaving 5 bases of the junction unmatched. This CDR3 has 16 residues. Germline V lookup: CDR1 SGHRS, CDR2 YFSETQ. CDR3 DNA sequence: TGCGCCAGCAGCTTCCAGGCTAGCGGGGGGTACAATGAGCAGTTCTTC. This gives the protein CASSFQASGGYNEQFF. Using reference TRBV5-1 and TRBJ2-1 for the parts outside the CDR3, the full variable domain is KAGVTQTPRYLIKTRGQQVTLSCSPISGHRSVSWYQQTPGQGLQFLFEYFSETQRNKGNFPGRFSGRQFSNSRSEMNVSTLELGDSALYLCASSFQASGGYNEQFFGPGTRLTVL.

In its sample, this clone was seen a few times. This CDR3 reads CASTPQTGGGSGYTF. Written as DNA, the CDR3 is TGTGCCAGCACTCCCCAGACAGGAGGGGGCAGCGGCTACACCTTC. V is TRBV5-4 and J is TRBJ1-2; 7 positions agree with TRBD1. Trimming cost V 6 bases and J 8 bases; bases outside gene matches: 16. Germline V gene sequence: CDR1 SGHNT, CDR2 YYREEE (reference sequence). The length of the CDR3 is 15 residues.

This sequence joins TRBV11-2 and TRBJ1-1; 10 bases match TRBD1. With V trimmed by 5 bases and J by 3 bases, 3 bases remained unmatched. CDR3 length: 14 residues. CDR1 is SGHAT and CDR2 is FQNNGV in the germline V gene. This CDR3 reads CASSATGGDTEAFF. In DNA, the CDR3 is TGTGCCAGCAGCGCGACAGGGGGCGACACTGAAGCTTTCTTT.